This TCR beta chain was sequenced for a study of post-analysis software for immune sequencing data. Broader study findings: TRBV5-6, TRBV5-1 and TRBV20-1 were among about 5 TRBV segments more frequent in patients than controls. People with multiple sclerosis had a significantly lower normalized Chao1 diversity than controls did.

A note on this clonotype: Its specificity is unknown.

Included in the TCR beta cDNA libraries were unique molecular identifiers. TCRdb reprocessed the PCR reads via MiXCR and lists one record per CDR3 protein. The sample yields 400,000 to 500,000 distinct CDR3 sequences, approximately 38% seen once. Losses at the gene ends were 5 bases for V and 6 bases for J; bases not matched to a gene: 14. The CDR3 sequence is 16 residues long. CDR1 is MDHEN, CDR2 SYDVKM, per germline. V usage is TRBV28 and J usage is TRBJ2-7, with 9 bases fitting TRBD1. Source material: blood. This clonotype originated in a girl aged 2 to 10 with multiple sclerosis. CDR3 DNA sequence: TGTGCCAGCAGTCCCTTATATGGGGACAGGGAATCCGAGCAGTACTTC. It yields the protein CASSPLYGDRESEQYF.